What follows are 25 T cell receptor beta chains derived from one specimen sequenced in a study of blood T cells in healthy people across ages. Next came a second PCR, run for about 7 to 12 cycles, which used a sample-barcoded 5' primer along with a J-beta primer mix. TCRdb re-called the 5' RACE reads with MiXCR, one entry per CDR3 protein. Of over 1,500,000 distinct CDR3 sequences listed, about 50% are singletons. Sequencing used blood. Receptors were obtained from a woman in her thirties or forties in good health.

The J gene is TRBJ2-1, the V gene TRBV6-6; TRBD2 agrees at 7 bases. Germline trimming cut 3 bases from V and 5 bases from J; bases unmatched to any gene: 7. CDR1 and CDR2 (germline): MNHNY, SVGAGI (reference sequence). The CDR3 is 15 amino acids. Here the CDR3 reads CASSYPGGGHNEQFF. CDR3 coding DNA: TGTGCCAGCAGTTATCCGGGCGGGGGACACAATGAGCAGTTCTTC.

This chain joins TRBV18 and TRBJ1-6, with D unresolved. Germline V CDR1 and CDR2: KGHSH, LQKENI. The CDR3 has 15 residues. Trimming removed 3 bases at V and 3 bases at J, with 9 bases between. The CDR3 protein is CASSPEAHYNSPLHF. In DNA, the CDR3 is TGTGCCAGCTCACCGGAGGCTCACTATAATTCACCCCTCCACTTT.

V gene TRBV6-5 combines with J gene TRBJ2-2; no reliable D call. V shed 8 bases and J shed 5 bases, with 9 bases lying between them. In germline, CDR1 is MNHEY, CDR2 SVGAGI. The CDR3 is 12 amino acids. This chain's CDR3 is CASQGWTGELFF. CDR3 nucleotides: TGTGCCAGCCAAGGGTGGACCGGGGAGCTGTTTTTT.

In its sample, this clonotype was seen a few times. The chain links TRBV29-1 to TRBJ2-7; D is possibly TRBD1 (6 bases). Germline values: CDR1 SQVTM, CDR2 ANQGSEA. Trimming stripped 3 bases from V and 4 bases from J, with 10 bases between. The CDR3 has 12 residues. The CDR3 nucleotides read TGCAGCGTTGAGGGACACACTTACGAGCAGTACTTC. Its translation: CSVEGHTYEQYF.

The J gene is TRBJ2-3, the V gene TRBV6-2 or TRBV6-3; D remains unclear. Germline V gene lookup returns CDR1 MNHEY and CDR2 SVGEGT. Trimming stripped 2 bases from V and 9 bases from J, with 18 bases between. The CDR3 runs 15 residues. CDR3 residues: CASSYTPPDGYTQYF. DNA for the CDR3: TGTGCCAGCAGTTACACCCCACCGGATGGTTACACGCAGTATTTT.

This clonotype appeared a few times. This chain connects TRBV20-1 to TRBJ2-1; 9 bases agree with TRBD2. Germline V gene sequence: CDR1 DFQATT, CDR2 SNEGSKA (reference sequence). CDR3 length: 14 amino acids. Trimming took 6 bases from V and 1 from J; bases not matched to a gene: 4. The CDR3 spells CSAERGESYNEQFF. As DNA, the CDR3 is TGCAGTGCGGAGCGGGGGGAGTCCTACAATGAGCAGTTCTTC.

In its sample, this clonotype was seen a few times. The genes are TRBV28 and TRBJ2-3; unclear D gene. V gave up 9 bases and J gave up 0 bases, with 13 bases separating them. The germline gives CDR1 MDHEN, CDR2 SYDVKM. The CDR3 contains 14 residues. CDR3 in amino acids: CASHEDGSTDTQYF. CDR3 DNA: TGTGCCAGTCATGAGGATGGTAGCACAGATACGCAGTATTTT.

This clonotype was recorded a few times. This sequence joins TRBV5-1 and TRBJ2-3; D perhaps matches TRBD1 (5 bases). V shed 1 base and J shed 2 bases, with 17 bases lying between them. Germline V lookup: CDR1 SGHRS, CDR2 YFSETQ. The CDR3 sequence is 17 residues long. CDR3 loop: CASSLTSGWPYTDTQYF. The CDR3 bases are TGCGCCAGCAGCTTGACTTCAGGGTGGCCTTACACAGATACGCAGTATTTT.

This CDR3 reads CASSLAPDGPGGGYTF. The CDR3, as DNA: TGCGCCAGCAGCTTGGCCCCGGACGGTCCCGGGGGTGGCTACACCTTC. This rearrangement joins TRBV5-1 to TRBJ1-2, with D possibly being TRBD1 (5 bases). The length of the CDR3 is 16 residues. CDR1 is SGHRS, CDR2 YFSETQ, per germline. V lost 0 bases and J lost 7, with 19 bases in between.

A few counts support this clonotype. One junction end does not reproduce the germline sequence, and a read error may be involved. V is TRBV6-1 and J is TRBJ1-5; D not certain. This CDR3 comprises 16 residues. The germline CDR1 and CDR2 sequences are MNHNS and SASEGT. CDR3 residues: CASSEQAGARNQTQHF. CDR3 bases: TGTGCCAGCAGTGAGCAGGCGGGCGCCAGAAATCAGACCCAGCATTTT.

This clonotype occurred a few times. This chain joins TRBV7-2 and TRBJ2-7, with a possible D match to TRBD2 (5 bases). The CDR3 is 15 amino acids. Germline V gene data show CDR1 as SGHTA and CDR2 as FQGNSA. Deletions cut 1 base from V and 2 bases from J, with 12 bases between. Written as DNA, the CDR3 is TGTGCCAGCAGCTTAGAAAAGGGAGCCGCCTACGAGCAGTACTTC. This codes for CASSLEKGAAYEQYF.

About this clonotype itself: This clone may be a read error of a much larger clone one base away. The gene calls are TRBV29-1 and TRBJ2-4; perhaps TRBD1 as D (5 bases). The DNA end is more similar to TRBJ2-7, so the J call may be wrong. Per the germline V gene, CDR1 is SQVTM and CDR2 is ANQGSEA. The CDR3 runs to 13 residues. CDR3 amino acids: CSVGSYLRGEQYF. In nucleotides, the CDR3 is TGCAGCGTTGGGAGCTACCTTAGGGGCGAGCAGTACTTC.

For the CDR3, the DNA is TGTGCCTCTGGGGGGGCAGATACGCAGTATTTT. Protein sequence: CASGGADTQYF. The chain is built from TRBV10-3 and TRBJ2-3; 7 bases are shared with TRBD2. Germline V gene lookup returns CDR1 ENHRY and CDR2 SYGVKD. Trimming took 11 bases from V and 4 from J; bases not matched to a gene: 3. The CDR3 has 11 residues.

CDR3: CATSRPGLAGDLQETQYF. The CDR3 DNA reads TGTGCCACCAGCAGACCGGGACTAGCGGGGGACCTTCAAGAGACCCAGTACTTC. The gene calls are TRBV15 and TRBJ2-5, with 14 bases fitting TRBD2. Germline V lookup: CDR1 LNHNV, CDR2 YYDKDF (reference sequence). The CDR3 runs 18 residues. V was clipped by 2 bases and J by 2 bases; unmatched bases: 7.

The chain uses TRBV20-1 and TRBJ1-1; the D is unclear. Germline loops: CDR1 DFQATT, CDR2 SNEGSKA (reference sequence). The CDR3 extends over 12 amino acids. V was cut by 7 bases and J by 4 bases, with 13 bases left in between. This CDR3 is CSGQDETTEAFF. The DNA for the CDR3 is TGCAGTGGCCAAGACGAAACCACTGAAGCTTTCTTT.

Comments on this clonotype: Germline is not matched at one junction end, which may reflect a read error. V gene TRBV29-1 combines with J gene TRBJ2-6; D is perhaps TRBD1 or TRBD2 (5 bases each). Germline V gene lookup returns CDR1 SQVTM and CDR2 ANQGSEA. CDR3 length: 15 amino acids. CDR3 residues: CSVVSRGSRANVLTF. CDR3 bases: TGCAGCGTTGTCAGCCGGGGCTCTAGGGCCAACGTCCTGACTTTC.

This clonotype was detected only a few times. The chain combines TRBV5-5 with TRBJ2-3; D ambiguous. The CDR3 spans 15 residues. CDR1 SGHKS and CDR2 YYEKEE come from the germline V gene (reference sequence). Trimming took off 4 bases at V and 1 base at J, with 13 bases between the two ends. This CDR3 reads CASSVVSAGTDTQYF. The CDR3 region has the DNA TGTGCCAGCAGCGTAGTAAGCGCTGGCACAGATACGCAGTATTTT.

The chain carries TRBV18 and TRBJ1-6; no clear D gene. The CDR3 is 13 residues long. V was clipped by 5 bases and J by 8 bases, with 10 bases between them. Per germline, CDR1 KGHSH and CDR2 LQKENI. In DNA, the CDR3 is TGTGCCAGCTCAAGCCAGAAGGATTCACCCCTCCACTTT. Its translation: CASSSQKDSPLHF.

V usage is TRBV20-1 and J usage is TRBJ2-5; either TRBD1 or TRBD2 may supply D (5 bases each). The ends were cut back, 3 bases at V and 7 bases at J, with 21 bases in the middle. In germline, CDR1 is DFQATT, CDR2 SNEGSKA (reference sequence). The CDR3 totals 15 residues. CDR3 in amino acids: CSASSRRETMRTQYF. In DNA form, the CDR3 reads TGCAGTGCTAGCTCACGCAGGGAGACCATGAGGACCCAGTACTTC.

This clonotype was recorded a few times. The V call is TRBV7-2, the J call TRBJ1-5; 9 bases line up with TRBD1. The CDR3 has 14 residues. Per the germline V gene, CDR1 is SGHTA and CDR2 is FQGNSA. J lost 6 bases, V lost 6 bases, and 6 bases had no gene match. The CDR3, as DNA: TGTGCCAGCAGTTCCGGGACAGGGCCTCAGCCCCAGCATTTT. Translation: CASSSGTGPQPQHF.

This clonotype was seen a few times. The chain has TRBV12-3 or TRBV12-4 and TRBJ2-7, with D perhaps TRBD1 (6 bases). V dropped 5 bases and J dropped 10 bases, with 12 bases sitting between them. The CDR3 has 11 amino acids. This CDR3 reads CASSTLGAQYF. Here the CDR3 DNA reads TGTGCCAGCAGTACCTTGGGGGCCCAGTACTTC.

This clonotype was observed a handful of times. The chain employs TRBV6-2 or TRBV6-3 and TRBJ2-7; 7 bases agree with TRBD1. The J segment lost 2 bases and the V segment lost 6 bases, leaving 10 bases of the junction unmatched. Per germline, CDR1 MNHEY and CDR2 SVGEGT. The CDR3 covers 15 residues. The CDR3 bases are TGTGCCAGCAGCAACGAGGGGGCCCCACCCTACGAGCAGTACTTC. Amino acid sequence: CASSNEGAPPYEQYF.

The gene calls are TRBV5-1 and TRBJ2-1; TRBD2 aligns across 11 bases. The length of the CDR3 is 15 residues. Germline assignment: CDR1 SGHRS and CDR2 YFSETQ. V lost 5 bases and J lost 6; bases outside the gene matches: 7. The CDR3 DNA follows: TGCGCCAGCAGGGATCTAGCGGGGGGAGTCAATGAGCAGTTCTTC. Protein sequence: CASRDLAGGVNEQFF. The full variable domain, rest sourced from reference TRBV5-1 and TRBJ2-1, is KAGVTQTPRYLIKTRGQQVTLSCSPISGHRSVSWYQQTPGQGLQFLFEYFSETQRNKGNFPGRFSGRQFSNSRSEMNVSTLELGDSALYLCASRDLAGGVNEQFFGPGTRLTVL.

This clonotype was seen only a few times. The junction and the germline gene differ at one end; a read error may be behind it. The chain has TRBV24-1 and TRBJ2-1; D possibly corresponds to TRBD2 (6 bases). Germline V CDR1 and CDR2: KGHDR, SFDVKD. The CDR3 runs to 17 residues. CDR3 residues: CATSDRGLTSSYNEQFF. Here the CDR3 DNA reads TGTGCCACCAGTGATCGGGGACTTACGAGCTCCTACAACGAGCAGTTCTTC.

The chain combines TRBV18 with TRBJ1-2; D unclear. Per germline, CDR1 KGHSH and CDR2 LQKENI. V was shortened by 2 bases and J by 2 bases, with 12 bases between the two germline ends. The CDR3 loop spans 15 amino acids. Here the CDR3 reads CASSPTSDGNYGYTF. For the CDR3, the DNA is TGTGCCAGCTCACCAACAAGCGACGGAAACTATGGCTACACCTTC.